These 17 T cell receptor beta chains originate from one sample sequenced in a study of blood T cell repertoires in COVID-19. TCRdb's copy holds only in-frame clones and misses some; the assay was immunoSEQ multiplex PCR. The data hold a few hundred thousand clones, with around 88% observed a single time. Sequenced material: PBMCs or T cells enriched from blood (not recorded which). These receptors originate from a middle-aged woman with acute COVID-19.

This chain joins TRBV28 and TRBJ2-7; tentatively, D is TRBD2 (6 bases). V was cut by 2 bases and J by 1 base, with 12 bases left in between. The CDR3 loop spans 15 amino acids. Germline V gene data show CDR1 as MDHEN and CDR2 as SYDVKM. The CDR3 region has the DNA TGTGCCAGCAGTTTAGGAGGGGCGATTTCCTACGAGCAGTACGTC. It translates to CASSLGGAISYEQYV.

The CDR3 DNA follows: TGTGCCAGCAGCTCGTGGGGACAGGAGGCCTACGAGCAGTACGTC. Translated: CASSSWGQEAYEQYV. V and J are TRBV11-3 and TRBJ2-7; 8 nucleotides agree with TRBD1. Losses at the gene ends were 4 bases for V and 2 bases for J; bases not matched to a gene: 7. Germline CDR1 SGHNT, CDR2 YENEEA. CDR3 length: 15 amino acids.

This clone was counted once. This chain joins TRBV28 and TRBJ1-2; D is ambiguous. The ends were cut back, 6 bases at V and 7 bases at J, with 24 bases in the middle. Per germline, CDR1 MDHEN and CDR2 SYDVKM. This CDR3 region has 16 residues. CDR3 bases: TGTGCCAGCAGGGCCGGATGGCGGGCGCGTAATAGTGGCTACACCTTC. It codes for CASRAGWRARNSGYTF.

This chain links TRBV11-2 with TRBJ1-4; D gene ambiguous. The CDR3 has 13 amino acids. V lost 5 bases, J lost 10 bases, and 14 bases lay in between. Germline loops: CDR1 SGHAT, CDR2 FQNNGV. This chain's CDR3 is CASSPGREGKLFF. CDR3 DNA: TGTGCCAGCAGCCCAGGACGGGAGGGAAAACTGTTTTTT.

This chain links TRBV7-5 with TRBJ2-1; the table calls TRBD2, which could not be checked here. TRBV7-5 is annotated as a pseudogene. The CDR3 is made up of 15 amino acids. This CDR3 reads CARSLGGTSRNEQFF. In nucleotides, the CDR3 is TGTGCCAGAAGCTTAGGGGGGACTAGCCGCAATGAGCAGTTCTTC.

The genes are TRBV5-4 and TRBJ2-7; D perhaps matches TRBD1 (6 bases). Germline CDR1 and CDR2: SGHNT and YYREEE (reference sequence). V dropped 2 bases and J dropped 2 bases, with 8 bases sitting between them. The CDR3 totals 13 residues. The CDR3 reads CASSFGGTYEQYF. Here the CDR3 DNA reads TGTGCCAGCAGCTTTGGGGGCACCTACGAGCAGTACTTC.

CDR3 bases: TGTGCCAGCAGCTTACAGGGAGAAGAGACCCAGTACTTC. Its protein product is CASSLQGEETQYF. The rearrangement links TRBV3-1 (or the pseudogene TRBV3-2) to TRBJ2-5, with a possible D match to TRBD1 (6 bases). The CDR3 is 13 residues long. With 5 bases removed from V and 3 bases from J, the gap between germline ends came to 10 bases. Germline CDR1 LGHDT, CDR2 YNNKEL (reference sequence).

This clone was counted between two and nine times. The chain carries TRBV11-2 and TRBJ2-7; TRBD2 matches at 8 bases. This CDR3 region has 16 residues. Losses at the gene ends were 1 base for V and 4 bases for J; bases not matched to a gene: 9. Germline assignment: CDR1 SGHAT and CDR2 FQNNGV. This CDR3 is CASSLGGSGSIYEQYF. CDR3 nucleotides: TGTGCCAGCAGCTTAGGAGGGAGCGGGAGTATTTACGAGCAGTACTTC. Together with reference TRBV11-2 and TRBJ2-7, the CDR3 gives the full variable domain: EAGVAQSPRYKIIEKRQSVAFWCNPISGHATLYWYQQILGQGPKLLIQFQNNGVVDDSQLPKDRFSAERLKGVDSTLKIQPAKLEDSAVYLCASSLGGSGSIYEQYFGPGTRLTVT.

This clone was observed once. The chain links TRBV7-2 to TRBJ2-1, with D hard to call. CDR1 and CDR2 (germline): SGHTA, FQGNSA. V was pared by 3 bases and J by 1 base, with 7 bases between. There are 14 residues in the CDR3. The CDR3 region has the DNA TGTGCCAGCAGCTTCGCCGGTTCCTACAATGAGCAGTTCTTC. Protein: CASSFAGSYNEQFF.

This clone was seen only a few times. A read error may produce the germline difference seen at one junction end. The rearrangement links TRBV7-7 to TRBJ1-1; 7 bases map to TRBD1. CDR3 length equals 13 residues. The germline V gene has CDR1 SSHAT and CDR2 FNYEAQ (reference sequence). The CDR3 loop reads CASSYDRDTEAFF. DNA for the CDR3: TGTGCTAGCAGCTATGACAGGGACACTGAAGCTTTCTTT.

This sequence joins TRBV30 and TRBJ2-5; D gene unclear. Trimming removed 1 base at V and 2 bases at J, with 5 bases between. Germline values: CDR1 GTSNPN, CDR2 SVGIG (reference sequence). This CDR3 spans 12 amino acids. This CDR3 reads CAWSAQQETQYF. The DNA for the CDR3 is TGTGCCTGGAGTGCACAGCAAGAGACCCAGTACTTC. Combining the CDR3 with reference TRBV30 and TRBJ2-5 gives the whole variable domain SQTIHQWPATLVQPVGSPLSLECTVEGTSNPNLYWYRQAAGRGLQLLFYSVGIGQISSEVPQNLSASRPQDRQFILSSKKLLLSDSGFYLCAWSAQQETQYFGPGTRLLVL.

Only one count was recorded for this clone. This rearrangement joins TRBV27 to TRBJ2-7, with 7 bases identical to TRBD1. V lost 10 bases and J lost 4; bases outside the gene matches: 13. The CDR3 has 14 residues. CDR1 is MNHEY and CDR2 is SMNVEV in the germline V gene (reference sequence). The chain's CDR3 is CATMPRDRFYEQYF. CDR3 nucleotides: TGTGCCACCATGCCCCGGGACAGATTTTACGAGCAGTACTTC.

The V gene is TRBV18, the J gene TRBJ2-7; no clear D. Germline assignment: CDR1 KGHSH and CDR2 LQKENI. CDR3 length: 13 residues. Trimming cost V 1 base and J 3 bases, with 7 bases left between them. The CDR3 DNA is TGTGCCAGCTCACCACGGGCAGGCTACGAGCAGTACGTC. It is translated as CASSPRAGYEQYV.

CDR3 coding DNA: TGTGCCAGCAGCGCACAGGGGGCGGATCAGCCCCAGCATTTT. Its protein product is CASSAQGADQPQHF. The genes are TRBV9 and TRBJ1-5, with TRBD1 identical over 9 bases. Germline V gene data show CDR1 as SGDLS and CDR2 as YYNGEE. CDR3 length equals 14 residues. V lost 3 bases and J lost 5; bases outside the gene matches: 3.

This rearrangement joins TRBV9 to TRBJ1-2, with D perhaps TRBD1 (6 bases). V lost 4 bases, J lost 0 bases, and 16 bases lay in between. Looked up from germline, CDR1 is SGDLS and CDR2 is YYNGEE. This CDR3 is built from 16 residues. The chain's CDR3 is CASSPEVGQSNYGYTF. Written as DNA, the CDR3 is TGTGCCAGCAGCCCCGAGGTTGGACAGTCTAACTATGGCTACACCTTC.

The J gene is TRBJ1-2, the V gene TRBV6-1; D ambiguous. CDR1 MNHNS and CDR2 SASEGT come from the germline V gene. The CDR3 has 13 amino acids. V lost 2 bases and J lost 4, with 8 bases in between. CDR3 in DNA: TGTGCCAGCAGTGAACAGATCGTCTATGGCTACACCTTC. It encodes CASSEQIVYGYTF.

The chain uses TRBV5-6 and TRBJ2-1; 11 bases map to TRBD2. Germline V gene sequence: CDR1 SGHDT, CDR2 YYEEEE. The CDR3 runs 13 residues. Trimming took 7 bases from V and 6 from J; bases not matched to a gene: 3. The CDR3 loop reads CASGLAGGNEQFF. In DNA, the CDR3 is TGTGCCAGCGGACTAGCGGGTGGCAATGAGCAGTTCTTC.